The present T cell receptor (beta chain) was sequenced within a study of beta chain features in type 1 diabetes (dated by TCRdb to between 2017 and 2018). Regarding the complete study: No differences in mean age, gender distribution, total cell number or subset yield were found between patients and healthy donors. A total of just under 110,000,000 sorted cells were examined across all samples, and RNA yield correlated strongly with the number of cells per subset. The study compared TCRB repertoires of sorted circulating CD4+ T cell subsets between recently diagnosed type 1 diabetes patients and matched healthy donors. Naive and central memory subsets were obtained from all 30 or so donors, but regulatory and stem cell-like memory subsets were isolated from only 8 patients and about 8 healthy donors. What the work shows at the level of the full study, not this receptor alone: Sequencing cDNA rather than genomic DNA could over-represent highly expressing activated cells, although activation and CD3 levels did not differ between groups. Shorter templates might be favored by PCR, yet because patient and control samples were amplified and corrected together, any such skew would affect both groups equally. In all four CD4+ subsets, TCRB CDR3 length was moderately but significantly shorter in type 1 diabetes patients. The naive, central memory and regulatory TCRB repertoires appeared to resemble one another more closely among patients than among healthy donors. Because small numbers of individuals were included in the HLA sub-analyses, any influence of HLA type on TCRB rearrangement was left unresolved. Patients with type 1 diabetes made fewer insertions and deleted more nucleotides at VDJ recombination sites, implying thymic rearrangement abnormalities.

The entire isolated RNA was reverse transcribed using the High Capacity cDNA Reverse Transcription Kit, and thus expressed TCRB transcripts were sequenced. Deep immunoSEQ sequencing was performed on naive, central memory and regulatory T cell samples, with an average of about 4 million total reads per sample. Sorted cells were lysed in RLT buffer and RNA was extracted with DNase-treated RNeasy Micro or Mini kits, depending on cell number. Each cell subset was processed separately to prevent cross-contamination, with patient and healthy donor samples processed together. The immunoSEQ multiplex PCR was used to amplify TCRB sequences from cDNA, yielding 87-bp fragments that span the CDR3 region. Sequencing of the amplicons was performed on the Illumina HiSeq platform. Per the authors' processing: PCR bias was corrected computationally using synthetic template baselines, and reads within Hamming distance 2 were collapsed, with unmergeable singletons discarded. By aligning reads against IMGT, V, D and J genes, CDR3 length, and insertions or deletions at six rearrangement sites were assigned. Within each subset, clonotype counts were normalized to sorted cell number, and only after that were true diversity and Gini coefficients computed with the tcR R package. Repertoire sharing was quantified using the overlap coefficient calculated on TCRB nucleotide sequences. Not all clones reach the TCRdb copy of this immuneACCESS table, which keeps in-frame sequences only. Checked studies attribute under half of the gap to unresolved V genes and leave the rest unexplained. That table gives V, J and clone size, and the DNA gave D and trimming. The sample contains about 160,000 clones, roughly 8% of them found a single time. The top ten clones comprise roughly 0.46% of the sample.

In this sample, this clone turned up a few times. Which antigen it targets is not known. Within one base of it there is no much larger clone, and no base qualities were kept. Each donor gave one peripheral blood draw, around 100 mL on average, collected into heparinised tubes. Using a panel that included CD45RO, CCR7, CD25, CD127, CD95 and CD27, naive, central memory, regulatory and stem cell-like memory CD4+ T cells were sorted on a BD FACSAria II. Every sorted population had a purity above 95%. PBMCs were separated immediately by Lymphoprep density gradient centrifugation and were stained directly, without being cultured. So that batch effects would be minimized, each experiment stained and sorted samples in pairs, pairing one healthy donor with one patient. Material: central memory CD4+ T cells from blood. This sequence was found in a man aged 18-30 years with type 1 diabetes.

The CDR3 has the sequence CASSQGPTANQPQHF. The DNA sequence is given as TGTGCCAGCAGCCAAGGGCCTACAGCCAATCAGCCCCAGCATTTT. The rearrangement joined TRBV4-2 to TRBJ1-5; no D gene is confidently identified. V and J lose 1 base and 3 bases, and a span of 10 bases separates them. CDR1 LGHNA and CDR2 YNFKEQ were looked up in the germline V gene. From its cysteine to its phenylalanine, the CDR3 spans 15 amino acids. Kept here is only the CDR3 DNA, which spans 45 bases and is read in frame from base 1.